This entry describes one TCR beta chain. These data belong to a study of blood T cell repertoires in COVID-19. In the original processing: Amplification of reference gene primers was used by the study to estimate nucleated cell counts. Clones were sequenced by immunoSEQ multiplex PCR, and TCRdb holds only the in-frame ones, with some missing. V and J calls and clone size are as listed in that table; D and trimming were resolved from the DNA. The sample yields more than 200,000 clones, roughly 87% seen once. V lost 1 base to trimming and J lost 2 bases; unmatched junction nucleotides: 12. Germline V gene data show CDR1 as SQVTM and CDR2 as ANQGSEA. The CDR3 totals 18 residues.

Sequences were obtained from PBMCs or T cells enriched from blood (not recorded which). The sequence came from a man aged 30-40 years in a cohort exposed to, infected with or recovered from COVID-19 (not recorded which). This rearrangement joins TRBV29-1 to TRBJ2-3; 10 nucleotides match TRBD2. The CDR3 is CSVEGASGRGGPTDTQYF. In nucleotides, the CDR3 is TGCAGCGTTGAAGGGGCTAGCGGGAGAGGTGGCCCCACAGATACGCAGTATTTT.